This TCR beta chain came from a study of T cell changes during pregnancy in multiple sclerosis. As concerns this clone: The junction and the germline gene differ at one end; a read error may be behind it.

Per germline, CDR1 SSHAT and CDR2 FNYEAQ (reference sequence). CDR3 size: 15 residues. Measured with immunoSEQ multiplex PCR; TCRdb has only the in-frame clones, and not every one. The sample has more than 25,000 clones; roughly 94% are singletons. The receptor's source is a female donor in good health, enrolled as a control in a pregnancy study. The sample was peripheral blood, taken in the first trimester of pregnancy. This chain uses TRBV7-7 with TRBJ2-1; TRBD2 aligns across 12 bases. The CDR3 loop reads CASSLGLAGSNEQFF. DNA for the CDR3: TGTGCTAGCAGCCTGGGACTAGCGGGTTCCAATGAGCAGTTCTTC.